One and the same sample provided the 14 T cell receptor beta chains below, sequenced in a study of T-cell memory formation after mild COVID-19. TCRdb fed the 5' RACE reads into MiXCR, producing one record per CDR3 protein. The sample has around 300,000 distinct CDR3 sequences, roughly 18% seen once; the top ten hold more than 20%. The sequencing input was PBMCs or a T cell subset sorted from them (not recorded which). Receptor source: a man aged 18 to 35 who had mild COVID-19 (a few samples of this study predate the infection). Cell type and time point are not known.

This clonotype came up many times. The J gene is TRBJ2-7, the V gene TRBV5-1; 10 nucleotides align to TRBD1. The junction had 11 bases not matched to a gene; V was cut back by 7 bases and J by 4 bases. Germline V gene sequence: CDR1 SGHRS, CDR2 YFSETQ. The CDR3 spans 15 residues. CDR3 nucleotide sequence: TGCGCCAGCGCCCGCTCCGGGACAGGGGAGTACGAGCAGTACTTC. Encoded protein: CASARSGTGEYEQYF.

CDR3 sequence reads: CASSQVGRGQTEAFF. The CDR3 DNA is TGCGCCAGCAGCCAAGTGGGCAGGGGGCAAACTGAAGCTTTCTTT. The rearrangement uses TRBV4-1 and TRBJ1-1; 8 nucleotides line up with TRBD1. The length of the CDR3 is 15 residues. Germline V CDR1 and CDR2: MGHRA, YSYEKL. J gave up 5 bases and V 1 base, and 6 bases lay outside the gene matches.

V and J are TRBV18 and TRBJ1-2; possibly TRBD1 for D (6 bases). V was trimmed by 3 bases and J by 4 bases, leaving 15 bases between them. Per germline, CDR1 KGHSH and CDR2 LQKENI. The CDR3 runs 15 residues. The CDR3 region has the DNA TGTGCCAGCTCACCTGGGGGCCAGGGGACCTATGGCTACACCTTC. Residues: CASSPGGQGTYGYTF.

In its sample, this clonotype was seen a few times. The V gene is TRBV29-1, the J gene TRBJ1-2; D is unresolved. The CDR3 extends over 13 amino acids. Germline V gene sequence: CDR1 SQVTM, CDR2 ANQGSEA. Trimming stripped 4 bases from V and 6 bases from J, with 15 bases between. The CDR3 spells CSVARAALNGYTF. CDR3 nucleotide sequence: TGCAGCGTTGCAAGGGCGGCCCTCAATGGCTACACCTTC. Using reference TRBV29-1 and TRBJ1-2 for the parts outside the CDR3, the full variable domain is SAVISQKPSRDICQRGTSLTIQCQVDSQVTMMFWYRQQPGQSLTLIATANQGSEATYESGFVIDKFPISRPNLTFSTLTVSNMSPEDSSIYLCSVARAALNGYTFGSGTRLTVV.

This clonotype was seen more than once but under ten times. One end of the junction is discordant with germline, which a read error may explain. The chain uses TRBV20-1 and TRBJ2-4; TRBD2 matches 10 bases. CDR3 length equals 16 residues. Germline CDR1 and CDR2: DFQATT and SNEGSKA (reference sequence). The CDR3 bases are TGCAGTGCGAGAGCGGGGGGGCCCGGAGCCAAAAACATTCAGTACTTC. It is translated as CSARAGGPGAKNIQYF.

This clonotype was counted a few times. The rearrangement joins TRBV12-3 or TRBV12-4 to TRBJ2-2; no clear D. V gave up 3 bases and J gave up 5 bases, with 7 bases separating them. The CDR3 is made up of 13 amino acids. The CDR3 DNA reads TGTGCCAGCAGTTTCGTGAGAACCGGGGAGCTGTTTTTT. This gives the protein CASSFVRTGELFF.

At least ten counts were recorded for this clonotype. This sequence joins TRBV20-1 and TRBJ1-5, with D possibly being TRBD1 (5 bases). Trimming took 0 bases from V and 9 from J, leaving 18 bases between them. Germline CDR1 is DFQATT and CDR2 is SNEGSKA (reference sequence). This CDR3 is built from 15 residues. For the CDR3, the DNA is TGCAGTGCTAGAGATCTCAGGGACGACGACGGGCCCCAGCATTTT. It specifies CSARDLRDDDGPQHF.

The CDR3 here is CASSQEGSAGNTIYF. DNA for the CDR3: TGCGCCAGCAGCCAAGAGGGGTCCGCTGGAAACACCATATATTTT. The chain is built from TRBV4-3 and TRBJ1-3; D gene uncertain. V dropped 0 bases and J dropped 2 bases, with 8 bases sitting between them. The germline V gene encodes CDR1 LGHNA and CDR2 YSLEER. This CDR3 has 15 residues.

This chain joins TRBV12-3 or TRBV12-4 and TRBJ1-5, with 7 positions matching TRBD1. The junction had 7 bases not matched to a gene; V was cut back by 9 bases and J by 2 bases. This CDR3 has 14 amino acids. CDR3 nucleotides: TGTGCCAGTCTAGGGGGCAGGGGCAATCAGCCCCAGCATTTT. Its protein is CASLGGRGNQPQHF.

The V gene is TRBV5-1, the J gene TRBJ1-1; D may be TRBD1 (6 bases). The CDR3 runs 14 residues. Germline V gene sequence: CDR1 SGHRS, CDR2 YFSETQ. V lost 2 bases to trimming and J lost 4 bases, with 12 bases between them. As DNA, the CDR3 is TGCGCCAGCAGCTTTCAGGGGTATCGCACTGAAGCTTTCTTT. The encoded protein is CASSFQGYRTEAFF.

This clonotype was counted between two and nine times. CDR3 protein: CASSSGLQRHEQYF. Written as DNA, the CDR3 is TGTGCCAGCAGCTCGGGACTCCAGAGACACGAGCAGTACTTC. The V gene is TRBV7-2, the J gene TRBJ2-7, with D possibly TRBD2 on 6 matching bases. This CDR3 is 14 amino acids long. The V gene's germline CDR1 is SGHTA and CDR2 FQGNSA. Between the trimmed V and J ends, which lost 4 bases and 5 bases, there was a span of 15 bases.

The chain employs TRBV4-1 and TRBJ1-5; tentatively, D is TRBD1 (6 bases). V lost 4 bases, J lost 2 bases, and 15 bases lay in between. There are 16 residues in the CDR3. Germline V gives CDR1 MGHRA, CDR2 YSYEKL. CDR3 in amino acids: CASSPRVGGGNQPQHF. CDR3 DNA sequence: TGCGCCAGCAGCCCCAGAGTAGGGGGGGGCAATCAGCCCCAGCATTTT.

The chain couples TRBV12-3 or TRBV12-4 to TRBJ2-3; D is ambiguous. This CDR3 comprises 14 residues. Trimming shortened V by 2 bases and J by 4 bases, and 10 bases separated the two germline ends. The DNA of the CDR3 is TGTGCCAGCAGTTTACAGGCCCCCGCAGATACGCAGTATTTT. Residues: CASSLQAPADTQYF.

About this clonotype: One end of the junction is discordant with germline, which a read error may explain. The J gene is TRBJ2-5, the V gene TRBV6-5; D could derive from TRBD1 or TRBD2 (6 bases each). From germline, CDR1 is MNHEY and CDR2 SVGAGI. The CDR3 is 15 amino acids. CDR3 coding DNA: TGTGCCAGCAGTCACTCGCCAGGGGCGGGGGAGACCCAGTACTTC. Residues: CASSHSPGAGETQYF.